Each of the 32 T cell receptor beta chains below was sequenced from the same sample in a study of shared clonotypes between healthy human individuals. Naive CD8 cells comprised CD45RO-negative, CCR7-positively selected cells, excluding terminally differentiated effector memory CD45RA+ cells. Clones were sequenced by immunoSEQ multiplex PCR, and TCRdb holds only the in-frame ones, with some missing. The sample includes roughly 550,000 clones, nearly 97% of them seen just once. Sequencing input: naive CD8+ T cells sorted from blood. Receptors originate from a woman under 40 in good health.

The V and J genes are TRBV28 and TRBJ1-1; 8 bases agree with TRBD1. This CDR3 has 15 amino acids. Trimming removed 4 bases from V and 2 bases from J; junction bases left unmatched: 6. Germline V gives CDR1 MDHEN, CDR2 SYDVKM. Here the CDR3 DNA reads TGTGCCAGCAGTTCAAGGGACAGGCCCAACACTGAAGCTTTCTTT. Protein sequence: CASSSRDRPNTEAFF.

The CDR3 reads CAISESMTDTQYF. DNA for the CDR3: TGTGCCATCAGTGAAAGTATGACAGATACGCAGTATTTT. The rearrangement joins TRBV10-3 to TRBJ2-3; no clear D. The ends were cut back, 3 bases at V and 3 bases at J, with 7 bases in the middle. The CDR3 is made up of 13 amino acids. Germline values: CDR1 ENHRY, CDR2 SYGVKD.

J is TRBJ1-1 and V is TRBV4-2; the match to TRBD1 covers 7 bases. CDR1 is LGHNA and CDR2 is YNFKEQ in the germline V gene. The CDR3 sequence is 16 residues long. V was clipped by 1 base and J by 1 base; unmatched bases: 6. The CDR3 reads CASSQGQGEGNTEAFF. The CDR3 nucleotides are TGTGCCAGCAGCCAAGGACAGGGAGAGGGGAACACTGAAGCTTTCTTT.

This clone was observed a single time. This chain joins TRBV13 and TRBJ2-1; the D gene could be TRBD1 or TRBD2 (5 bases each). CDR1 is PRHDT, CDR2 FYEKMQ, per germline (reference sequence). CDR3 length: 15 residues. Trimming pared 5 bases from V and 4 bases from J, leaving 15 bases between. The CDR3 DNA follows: TGTGCCAGCAGCCCCCAAAGTGGGGGATACAATGAGCAGTTCTTC. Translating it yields CASSPQSGGYNEQFF.

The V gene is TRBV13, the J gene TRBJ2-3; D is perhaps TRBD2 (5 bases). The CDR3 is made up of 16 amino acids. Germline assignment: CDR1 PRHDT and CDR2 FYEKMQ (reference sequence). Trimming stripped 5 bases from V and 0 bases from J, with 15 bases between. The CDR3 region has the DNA TGTGCCAGCAGCGGAGGTCTAATTTCTAGCACAGATACGCAGTATTTT. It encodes CASSGGLISSTDTQYF. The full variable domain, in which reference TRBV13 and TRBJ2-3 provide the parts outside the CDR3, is AAGVIQSPRHLIKEKRETATLKCYPIPRHDTVYWYQQGPGQDPQFLISFYEKMQSDKGSIPDRFSAQQFSDYHSELNMSSLELGDSALYFCASSGGLISSTDTQYFGPGTRLTVL.

CDR3 amino acids: CASSPRGLPYEQYF. Here the CDR3 DNA reads TGCGCCAGCAGCCCAAGGGGACTACCGTACGAGCAGTACTTC. V and J are TRBV4-1 and TRBJ2-7, with 7 bases aligning to TRBD2. The germline V gene encodes CDR1 MGHRA and CDR2 YSYEKL. This CDR3 is built from 14 residues. J lost 4 bases, V lost 4 bases, and 7 bases had no gene match.

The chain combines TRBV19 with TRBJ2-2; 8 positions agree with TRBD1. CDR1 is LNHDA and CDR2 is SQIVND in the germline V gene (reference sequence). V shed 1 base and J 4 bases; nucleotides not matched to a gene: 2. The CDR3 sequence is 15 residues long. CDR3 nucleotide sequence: TGTGCCAGTAGTATAGTAGGACAGGGCACCGGGGAGCTGTTTTTT. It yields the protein CASSIVGQGTGELFF.

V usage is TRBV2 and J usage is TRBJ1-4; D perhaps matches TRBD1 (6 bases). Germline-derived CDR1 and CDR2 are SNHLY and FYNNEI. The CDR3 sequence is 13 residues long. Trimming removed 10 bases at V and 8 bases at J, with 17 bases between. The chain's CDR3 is CATVMGAEEKLFF. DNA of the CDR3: TGTGCCACCGTTATGGGGGCAGAGGAAAAACTGTTTTTT.

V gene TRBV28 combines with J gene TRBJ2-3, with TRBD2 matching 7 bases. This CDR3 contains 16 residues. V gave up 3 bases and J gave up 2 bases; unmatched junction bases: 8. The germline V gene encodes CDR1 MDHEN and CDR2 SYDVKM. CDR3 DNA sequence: TGTGCCAGCAGTTTCCGACGGGAGGTCCTCACAGATACGCAGTATTTT. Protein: CASSFRREVLTDTQYF.

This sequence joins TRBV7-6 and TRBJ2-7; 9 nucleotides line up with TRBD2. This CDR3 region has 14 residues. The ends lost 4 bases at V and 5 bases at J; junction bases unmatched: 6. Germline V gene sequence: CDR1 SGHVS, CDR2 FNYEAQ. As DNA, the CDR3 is TGTGCCAGCAGCTCAGGCGGCGGGAGGGACGAGCAGTACTTC. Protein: CASSSGGGRDEQYF.

The CDR3 sequence: CASRLTSRYEQYF. The CDR3 DNA reads TGTGCCAGCAGACTGACTAGTCGCTACGAGCAGTACTTC. The genes are TRBV2 and TRBJ2-7, with D perhaps TRBD2 (6 bases). Trimming removed 6 bases at V and 3 bases at J, with 12 bases between. The CDR3 consists of 13 residues. Germline CDR1 and CDR2: SNHLY and FYNNEI.

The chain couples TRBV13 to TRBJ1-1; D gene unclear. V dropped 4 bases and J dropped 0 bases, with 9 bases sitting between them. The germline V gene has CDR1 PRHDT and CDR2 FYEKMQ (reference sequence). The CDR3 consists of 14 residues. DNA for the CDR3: TGTGCCAGCAGCTGGACCTCGGTGAACACTGAAGCTTTCTTT. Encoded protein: CASSWTSVNTEAFF.

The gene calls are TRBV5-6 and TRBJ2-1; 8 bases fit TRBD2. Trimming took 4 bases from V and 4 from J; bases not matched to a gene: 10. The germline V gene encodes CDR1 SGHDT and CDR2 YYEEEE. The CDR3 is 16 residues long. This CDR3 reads CASSRGAGGYYNEQFF. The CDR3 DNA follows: TGTGCCAGCAGCCGGGGGGCGGGAGGTTATTACAATGAGCAGTTCTTC.

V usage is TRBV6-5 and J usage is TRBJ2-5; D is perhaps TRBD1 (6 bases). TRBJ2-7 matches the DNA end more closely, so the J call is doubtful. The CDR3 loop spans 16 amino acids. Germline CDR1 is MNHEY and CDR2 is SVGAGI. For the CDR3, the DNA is TGTGCCAGCAGTTACTCGATGGGACATAGGGCCTACGAGCAGTACTTC. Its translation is CASSYSMGHRAYEQYF.

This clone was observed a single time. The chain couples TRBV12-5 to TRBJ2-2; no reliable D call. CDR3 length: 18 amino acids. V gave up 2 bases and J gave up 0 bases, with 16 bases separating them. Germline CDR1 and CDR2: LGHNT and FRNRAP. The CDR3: CASGLRPSLVANTGELFF. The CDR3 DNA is TGTGCTAGTGGTTTGAGACCCTCGCTGGTAGCGAACACCGGGGAGCTGTTTTTT.

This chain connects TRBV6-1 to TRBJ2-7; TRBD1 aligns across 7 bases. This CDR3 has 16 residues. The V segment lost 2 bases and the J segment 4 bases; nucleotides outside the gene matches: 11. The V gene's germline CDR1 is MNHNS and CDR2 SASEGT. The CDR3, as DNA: TGTGCCAGCAGTGAATCCACCGAGGGACAGAAATACGAGCAGTACTTC. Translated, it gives CASSESTEGQKYEQYF.

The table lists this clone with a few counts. The CDR3 protein is CASSLSMGYLPYEQYF. The DNA of the CDR3 is TGTGCCAGCAGCTTAAGTATGGGTTACCTCCCCTACGAGCAGTACTTC. The chain joins TRBV7-8 to TRBJ2-7; no definite D call. The CDR3 sequence is 16 residues long. Trimming took 2 bases from V and 2 from J, leaving 16 bases between them. CDR1 and CDR2 (germline): SGHVS, FQNEAQ. The complete variable domain, with remaining parts taken from reference TRBV7-8 and TRBJ2-7, reads GAGVSQSPRYKVAKRGQDVALRCDPISGHVSLFWYQQALGQGPEFLTYFQNEAQLDKSGLPSDRFFAERPEGSVSTLKIQRTQQEDSAVYLCASSLSMGYLPYEQYFGPGTRLTVT.

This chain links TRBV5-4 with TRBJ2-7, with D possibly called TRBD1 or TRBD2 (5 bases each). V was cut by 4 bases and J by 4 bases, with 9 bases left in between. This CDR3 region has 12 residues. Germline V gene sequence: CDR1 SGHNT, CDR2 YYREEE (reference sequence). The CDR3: CASSGDAYEQYF. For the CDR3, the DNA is TGTGCCAGCAGCGGGGACGCATACGAGCAGTACTTC.

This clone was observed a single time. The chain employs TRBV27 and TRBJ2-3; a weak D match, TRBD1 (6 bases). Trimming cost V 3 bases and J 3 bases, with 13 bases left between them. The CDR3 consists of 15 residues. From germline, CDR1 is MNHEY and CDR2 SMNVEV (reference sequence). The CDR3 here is CASSFTGRGTDTQYF. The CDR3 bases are TGTGCCAGCAGTTTTACGGGAAGGGGGACAGATACGCAGTATTTT.

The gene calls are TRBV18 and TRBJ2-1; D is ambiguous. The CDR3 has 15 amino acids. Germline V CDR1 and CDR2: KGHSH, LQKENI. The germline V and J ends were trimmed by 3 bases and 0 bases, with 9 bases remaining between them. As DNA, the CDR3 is TGTGCCAGCTCACCGGGCAGAAGCTCCTACAATGAGCAGTTCTTC. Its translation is CASSPGRSSYNEQFF.

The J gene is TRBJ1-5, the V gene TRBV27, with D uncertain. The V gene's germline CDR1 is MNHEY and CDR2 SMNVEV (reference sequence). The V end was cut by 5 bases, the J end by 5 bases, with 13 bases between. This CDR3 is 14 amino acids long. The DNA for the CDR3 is TGTGCCAGCAGTCTCCGGAGCAATGATCAGCCCCAGCATTTT. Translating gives CASSLRSNDQPQHF.

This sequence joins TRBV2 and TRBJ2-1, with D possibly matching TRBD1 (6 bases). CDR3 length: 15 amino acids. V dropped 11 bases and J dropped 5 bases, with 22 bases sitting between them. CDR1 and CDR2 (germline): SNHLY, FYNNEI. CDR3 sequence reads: CAGMGAGGLNNEQFF. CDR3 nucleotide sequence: TGTGCCGGCATGGGGGCTGGCGGGCTGAACAATGAGCAGTTCTTC.

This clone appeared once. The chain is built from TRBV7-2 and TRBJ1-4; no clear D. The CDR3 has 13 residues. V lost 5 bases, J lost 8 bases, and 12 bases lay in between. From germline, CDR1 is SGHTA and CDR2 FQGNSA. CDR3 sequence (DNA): TGTGCCAGCAGCCTCAATCGCGCGGAAAAACTGTTTTTT. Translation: CASSLNRAEKLFF. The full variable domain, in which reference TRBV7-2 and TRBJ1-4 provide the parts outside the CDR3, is GAGVSQSPSNKVTEKGKDVELRCDPISGHTALYWYRQSLGQGLEFLIYFQGNSAPDKSGLPSDRFSAERTGGSVSTLTIQRTQQEDSAVYLCASSLNRAEKLFFGSGTQLSVL.

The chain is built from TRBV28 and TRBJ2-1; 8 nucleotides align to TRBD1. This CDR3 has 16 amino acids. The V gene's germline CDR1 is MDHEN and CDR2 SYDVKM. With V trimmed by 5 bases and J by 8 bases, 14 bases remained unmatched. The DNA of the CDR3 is TGTGCCAGCAGTGCTGGGACAGGTCCCTCTCTCGATGAGCAGTTCTTC. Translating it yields CASSAGTGPSLDEQFF.

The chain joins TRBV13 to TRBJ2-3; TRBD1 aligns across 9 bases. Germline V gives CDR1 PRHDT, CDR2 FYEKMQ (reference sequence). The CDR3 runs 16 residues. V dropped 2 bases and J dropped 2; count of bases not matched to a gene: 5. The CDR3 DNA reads TGTGCCAGCAGCTTATTACAGGGGGCGTTCACAGATACGCAGTATTTT. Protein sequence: CASSLLQGAFTDTQYF.

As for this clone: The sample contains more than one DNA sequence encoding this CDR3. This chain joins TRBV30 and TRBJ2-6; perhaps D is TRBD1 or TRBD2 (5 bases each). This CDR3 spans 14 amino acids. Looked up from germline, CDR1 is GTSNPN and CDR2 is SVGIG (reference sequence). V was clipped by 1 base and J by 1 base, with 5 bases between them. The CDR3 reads CAWSGGSGANVLTF. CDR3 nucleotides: TGTGCCTGGAGTGGGGGGTCTGGGGCCAACGTCCTGACTTTC.

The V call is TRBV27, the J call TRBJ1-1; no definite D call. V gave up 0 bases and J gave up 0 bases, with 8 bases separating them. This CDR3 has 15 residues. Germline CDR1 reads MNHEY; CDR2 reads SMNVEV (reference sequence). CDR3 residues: CASSLSWPLNTEAFF. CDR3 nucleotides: TGTGCCAGCAGTTTATCATGGCCGTTGAACACTGAAGCTTTCTTT.

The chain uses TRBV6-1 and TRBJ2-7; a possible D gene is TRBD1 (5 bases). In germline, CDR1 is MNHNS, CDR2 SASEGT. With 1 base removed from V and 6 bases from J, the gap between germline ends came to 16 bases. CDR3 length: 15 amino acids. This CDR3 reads CASSEVPQDTFEQYF. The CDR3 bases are TGTGCCAGCAGTGAAGTCCCCCAGGACACCTTCGAGCAGTACTTC.

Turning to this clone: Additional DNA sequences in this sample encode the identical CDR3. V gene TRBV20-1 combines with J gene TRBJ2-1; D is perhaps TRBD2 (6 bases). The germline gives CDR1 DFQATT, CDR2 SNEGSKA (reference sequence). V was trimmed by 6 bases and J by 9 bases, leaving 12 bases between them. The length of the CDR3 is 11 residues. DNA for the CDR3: TGCAGTGCCCGACTAGTTGGTGAGCAGTTCTTC. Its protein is CSARLVGEQFF.

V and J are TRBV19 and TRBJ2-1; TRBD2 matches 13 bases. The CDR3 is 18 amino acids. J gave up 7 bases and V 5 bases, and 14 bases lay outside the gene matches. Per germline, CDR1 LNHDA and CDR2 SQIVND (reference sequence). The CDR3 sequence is CASSSESSTSGRMNEQFF. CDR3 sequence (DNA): TGTGCCAGTAGTTCGGAGAGTTCGACTAGCGGGAGGATGAATGAGCAGTTCTTC. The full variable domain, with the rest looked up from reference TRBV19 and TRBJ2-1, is DGGITQSPKYLFRKEGQNVTLSCEQNLNHDAMYWYRQDPGQGLRLIYYSQIVNDFQKGDIAEGYSVSREKKESFPLTVTSAQKNPTAFYLCASSSESSTSGRMNEQFFGPGTRLTVL.

CDR3 DNA: TGTGCCAGCAGCTTGGGGAAATCCCAATACGAGCAGTACTTC. Amino acid sequence: CASSLGKSQYEQYF. The chain combines TRBV7-9 with TRBJ2-5; D gene ambiguous. Near its end, the DNA agrees better with TRBJ2-7, so the J call may be wrong. The germline gives CDR1 SEHNR, CDR2 FQNEAQ (reference sequence). The CDR3 sequence is 14 residues long.

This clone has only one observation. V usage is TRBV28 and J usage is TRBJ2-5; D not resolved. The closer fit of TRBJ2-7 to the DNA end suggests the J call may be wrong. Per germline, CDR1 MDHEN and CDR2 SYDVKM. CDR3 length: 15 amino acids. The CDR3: CASSPQASVPYEQYF. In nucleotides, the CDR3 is TGTGCCAGCAGTCCCCAGGCCTCTGTCCCCTACGAGCAGTACTTC.